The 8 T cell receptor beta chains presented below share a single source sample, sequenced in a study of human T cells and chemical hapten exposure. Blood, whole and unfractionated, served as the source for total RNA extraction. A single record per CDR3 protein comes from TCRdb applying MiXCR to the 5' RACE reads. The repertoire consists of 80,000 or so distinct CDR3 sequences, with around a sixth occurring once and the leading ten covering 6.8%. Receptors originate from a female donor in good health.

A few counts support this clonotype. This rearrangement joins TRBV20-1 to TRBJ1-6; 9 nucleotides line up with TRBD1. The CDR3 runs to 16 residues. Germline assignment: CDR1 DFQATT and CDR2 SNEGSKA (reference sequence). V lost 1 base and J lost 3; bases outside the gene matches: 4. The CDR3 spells CSARVDRGNYNSPLHF. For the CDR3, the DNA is TGCAGTGCTAGAGTGGACAGGGGTAACTATAATTCACCCCTCCACTTT.

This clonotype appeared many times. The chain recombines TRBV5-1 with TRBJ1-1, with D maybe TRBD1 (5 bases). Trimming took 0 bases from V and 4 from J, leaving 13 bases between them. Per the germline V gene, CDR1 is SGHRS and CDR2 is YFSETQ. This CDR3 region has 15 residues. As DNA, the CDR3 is TGCGCCAGCAGCTTGGCCCCGTTGGGGGGCACTGAAGCTTTCTTT. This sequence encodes CASSLAPLGGTEAFF. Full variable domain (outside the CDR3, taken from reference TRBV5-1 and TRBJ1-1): KAGVTQTPRYLIKTRGQQVTLSCSPISGHRSVSWYQQTPGQGLQFLFEYFSETQRNKGNFPGRFSGRQFSNSRSEMNVSTLELGDSALYLCASSLAPLGGTEAFFGQGTRLTVV.

Written as DNA, the CDR3 is TGTGCCTGGACTATCACAGGGGGCAACATTCAGTACTTC. Encoded protein: CAWTITGGNIQYF. The rearrangement joins TRBV30 to TRBJ2-4; TRBD1 matches 9 bases. The germline CDR1 and CDR2 sequences are GTSNPN and SVGIG (reference sequence). The CDR3 has 13 amino acids. J was trimmed by 7 bases and V by 4 bases; bases with no gene match: 5.

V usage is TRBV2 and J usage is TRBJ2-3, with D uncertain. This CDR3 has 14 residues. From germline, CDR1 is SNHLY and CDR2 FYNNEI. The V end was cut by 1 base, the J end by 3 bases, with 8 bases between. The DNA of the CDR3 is TGTGCCAGCAGTGAAGACAGAACTACAGATACGCAGTATTTT. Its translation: CASSEDRTTDTQYF. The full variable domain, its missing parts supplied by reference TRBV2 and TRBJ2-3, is EPEVTQTPSHQVTQMGQEVILRCVPISNHLYFYWYRQILGQKVEFLVSFYNNEISEKSEIFDDQFSVERPDGSNFTLKIRSTKLEDSAMYFCASSEDRTTDTQYFGPGTRLTVL.

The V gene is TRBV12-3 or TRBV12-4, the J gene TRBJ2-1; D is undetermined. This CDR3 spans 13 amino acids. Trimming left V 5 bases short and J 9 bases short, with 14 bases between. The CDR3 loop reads CASSPRIRIEQFF. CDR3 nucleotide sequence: TGTGCCAGCAGTCCTAGGATTCGAATTGAGCAGTTCTTC.

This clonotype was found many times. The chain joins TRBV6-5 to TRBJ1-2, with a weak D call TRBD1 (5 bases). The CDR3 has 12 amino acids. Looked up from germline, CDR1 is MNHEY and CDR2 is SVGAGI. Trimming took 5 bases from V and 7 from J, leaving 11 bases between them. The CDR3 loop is CASSKGLTGYTF. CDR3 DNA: TGTGCCAGCAGTAAGGGACTGACTGGCTACACCTTC.

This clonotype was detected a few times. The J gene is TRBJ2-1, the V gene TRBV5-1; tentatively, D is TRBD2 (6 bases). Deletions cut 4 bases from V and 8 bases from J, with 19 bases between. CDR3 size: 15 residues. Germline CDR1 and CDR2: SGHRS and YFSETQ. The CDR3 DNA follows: TGCGCCAGCAGCCCGTGGGGAGGCCCCTGGGATGAGCAGTTCTTC. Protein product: CASSPWGGPWDEQFF.

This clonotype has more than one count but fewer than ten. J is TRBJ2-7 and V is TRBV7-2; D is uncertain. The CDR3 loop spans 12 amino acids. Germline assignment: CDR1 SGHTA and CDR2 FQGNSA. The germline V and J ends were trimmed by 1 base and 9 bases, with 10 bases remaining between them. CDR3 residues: CASSLDRTGQYF. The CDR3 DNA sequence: TGTGCCAGCAGCTTAGATCGCACTGGGCAGTACTTC.